The rows below give T cell receptor beta chains drawn from one sample of a study of cytomegalovirus exposure and HLA in healthy donors. The assay was immunoSEQ multiplex PCR, and TCRdb's table has in-frame clones only and misses some. Recorded for this sample: 130,000 to 150,000 clones. The specimen was PBMCs. These receptor sequences come from a male donor in good health and CMV-seronegative. CDR3s include the opening cysteine and the closing phenylalanine or tryptophan. Fields, in order: D gene, V gene, J gene, CDR3 protein, CDR3 DNA. D genes are given only for firm matches.

>TRBD1|TRBV7-9|TRBJ2-5
CASSPERQGQETQYF
TGTGCCAGCAGCCCCGAGCGACAGGGCCAAGAGACCCAGTACTTC
>NA|TRBV5-1|TRBJ2-2
CASSLAGTGELFF
TGCGCCAGCAGCTTGGCCGGCACCGGGGAGCTGTTTTTT
>TRBD2|TRBV7-7|TRBJ2-1
CASSSASGGARAYNEQFF
TGTGCTAGCAGCTCGGCTAGCGGGGGGGCCAGAGCCTACAATGAGCAGTTCTTC
>NA|TRBV4-3|TRBJ1-2
CASSQDQVNYGYTF
TGCGCCAGCAGCCAAGATCAGGTTAACTATGGCTACACCTTC
>NA|TRBV30|TRBJ2-7
CAWDSGRGSYEQYF
TGTGCCTGGGATTCGGGTCGCGGCTCCTACGAGCAGTACTTC
>NA|TRBV29-1|TRBJ1-3
CSGEDRSTGNTIYF
TGCAGCGGGGAAGACAGATCAACTGGAAACACCATATATTTT
>NA|TRBV7-3|TRBJ2-7
CASSLSDSRYPYEQYF
TGTGCCAGCAGCTTAAGTGACAGCAGGTATCCCTACGAGCAGTACTTC
>TRBD2|TRBV5-1|TRBJ2-1
CASSSEGTSGYNEQFF
TGCGCCAGCAGCTCGGAAGGGACTAGCGGGTACAATGAGCAGTTCTTC
>TRBD1|TRBV29-1|TRBJ2-7
CSVGTGVYEQYF
TGCAGCGTCGGGACAGGAGTCTACGAGCAGTACTTC
>NA|TRBV27|TRBJ2-7
CASSVQGVRYEQYF
TGTGCCAGCAGTGTACAGGGAGTTCGCTACGAGCAGTACTTC
>TRBD1|TRBV7-9|TRBJ2-7
CASSLASTGGRRSSYEQYF
TGTGCCAGCAGCTTAGCATCGACAGGGGGGCGCAGAAGCTCCTACGAGCAGTACTTC
>TRBD2|TRBV5-1|TRBJ2-1
CASSLSGLAGLNDEQFF
TGCGCCAGCAGCTTGAGCGGACTAGCGGGATTGAACGATGAGCAGTTCTTC
>TRBD2|TRBV30|TRBJ2-7
CAWNQLAGDPWEQYF
TGTGCCTGGAACCAACTAGCGGGAGACCCCTGGGAGCAGTACTTC
>TRBD1|TRBV29-1|TRBJ2-5
CSVETAGTEKETQYF
TGCAGCGTTGAAACCGCCGGGACAGAAAAAGAGACCCAGTACTTC
>NA|TRBV19|TRBJ1-3
CASSIDRGSTGNTIYF
TGTGCCAGTAGTATAGATCGAGGCAGCACTGGAAACACCATATATTTT
>NA|TRBV28|TRBJ1-2
CASSLPPANYGYTF
TGTGCCAGCAGTTTACCTCCAGCTAACTATGGCTACACCTTC
>NA|TRBV5-4|TRBJ2-4
CASSKDRYRGAGNIQYF
TGTGCCAGCAGCAAAGACAGGTATCGGGGGGCCGGAAACATTCAGTACTTC
>NA|TRBV18|TRBJ1-2
CASSPYAGAEYGYTF
TGTGCCAGCTCACCCTACGCTGGGGCAGAATATGGCTACACCTTC
>NA|TRBV30|TRBJ1-1
CAWSQGPRAGTEAFF
TGTGCCTGGAGCCAGGGGCCCAGAGCGGGGACTGAAGCTTTCTTT
>NA|TRBV18|TRBJ1-4
CASSRLRVEKLFF
TGTGCCAGCTCACGCCTCAGGGTTGAAAAACTGTTTTTT
>TRBD1|TRBV4-3|TRBJ1-4
CASSQYGTGLNEKLFF
TGCGCCAGCAGCCAGTACGGGACAGGCCTAAATGAAAAACTGTTTTTT
>TRBD2|TRBV4-1|TRBJ2-7
CASSQDPSGSMYEQYF
TGCGCCAGCAGCCAAGATCCTAGCGGGAGTATGTACGAGCAGTACTTC
>NA|TRBV15|TRBJ1-4
CATSRDGGKNEKLFF
TGTGCCACCAGCAGAGATGGAGGGAAAAATGAAAAACTGTTTTTT
>TRBD2|TRBV7-6|TRBJ2-1
CASSLNQRGANEQFF
TGTGCCAGCAGCTTAAACCAGCGGGGAGCGAATGAGCAGTTCTTC
>NA|TRBV5-6|TRBJ2-7
CASSFQGSLPQQYF
TGTGCCAGCAGCTTCCAGGGGTCCCTACCTCAGCAGTACTTC
>NA|TRBV2|TRBJ1-2
CASSEVVAPGGYGYTF
TGTGCCAGCAGTGAAGTGGTGGCCCCGGGGGGCTATGGCTACACCTTC
>TRBD1|TRBV11-2|TRBJ1-2
CASSADRENGYTF
TGTGCCAGCAGCGCGGACAGGGAGAATGGCTACACCTTC